A single sample gave rise to the 10 T cell receptor beta chains below, sequenced in a study of blood T cell repertoires in COVID-19. The data were produced by immunoSEQ multiplex PCR, yet TCRdb's version contains in-frame clones alone and is incomplete. Of approximately 160,000 clones in the sample, 81% are singletons; the top ten hold 8% to 13%. Sequenced sample: peripheral blood. The origin of the receptors is a man aged 60 to 75 with active or convalescent COVID-19.

As DNA, the CDR3 is TGTGCCAGCTCACCACCGACAGCAACCTCCTACGAGCAGTACTTC. Its protein product is CASSPPTATSYEQYF. The chain combines TRBV18 with TRBJ2-7, with D maybe TRBD1 (5 bases). V gave up 0 bases and J gave up 0 bases, with 9 bases separating them. The CDR3 is 15 amino acids. Germline CDR1 reads KGHSH; CDR2 reads LQKENI. Full variable domain (remainder filled in from reference TRBV18 and TRBJ2-7): NAGVMQNPRHLVRRRGQEARLRCSPMKGHSHVYWYRQLPEEGLKFMVYLQKENIIDESGMPKERFSAEFPKEGPSILRIQQVVRGDSAAYFCASSPPTATSYEQYFGPGTRLTVT.

The rearrangement links TRBV18 to TRBJ2-5; D may be TRBD2 (6 bases). This CDR3 comprises 16 residues. Germline loops: CDR1 KGHSH, CDR2 LQKENI. Trimming stripped 3 bases from V and 2 bases from J, with 16 bases between. The CDR3 sequence: CASSPPVIAVQETQYF. CDR3 DNA: TGTGCCAGCTCACCTCCCGTCATAGCGGTACAAGAGACCCAGTACTTC.

The chain uses TRBV28 and TRBJ2-7, with 7 bases that match TRBD2. CDR3 size: 14 residues. CDR1 is MDHEN and CDR2 is SYDVKM in the germline V gene. The V segment lost 3 bases and the J segment 7 bases; nucleotides outside the gene matches: 9. CDR3 sequence (DNA): TGTGCCAGCAGTTTTGGGGGGGGTAGTTGGGAGCAGTACTTC. Amino acids: CASSFGGGSWEQYF.

CDR3 loop: CASSATGGPNGKTQYF. CDR3 nucleotides: TGTGCCAGCAGCGCTACGGGGGGCCCGAATGGAAAGACCCAGTACTTC. The rearrangement links TRBV9 to TRBJ2-5; tentatively, D is TRBD2 (7 bases). Trimming stripped 3 bases from V and 6 bases from J, with 21 bases between. This CDR3 is built from 16 residues. Per germline, CDR1 SGDLS and CDR2 YYNGEE.

V gene TRBV18 combines with J gene TRBJ2-5; a weak D match, TRBD1 (6 bases). Germline lookup yields CDR1 KGHSH and CDR2 LQKENI. This CDR3 has 13 residues. The V end was cut by 3 bases, the J end by 2 bases, with 7 bases between. The CDR3 bases are TGTGCCAGCTCACCGGGACATCAAGAGACCCAGTACTTC. It yields the protein CASSPGHQETQYF.

This clone occurred a few times. The V call is TRBV4-1, the J call TRBJ2-6; 9 nucleotides line up with TRBD2. The CDR3 has 18 amino acids. CDR1 MGHRA and CDR2 YSYEKL come from the germline V gene. V lost 4 bases, J lost 0 bases, and 7 bases stayed unmatched. The CDR3 sequence is CASSLTSGKSSGANVLTF. The DNA for the CDR3 is TGCGCCAGCAGCCTGACTAGCGGCAAGAGCTCTGGGGCCAACGTCCTGACTTTC.

The chain joins TRBV5-8 to TRBJ2-1; D perhaps matches TRBD1 (6 bases). CDR3 size: 14 residues. The germline CDR1 and CDR2 sequences are SGHTS and YDEGEE. Trimming removed 5 bases from V and 5 bases from J, with 14 bases in between. The CDR3, as DNA: TGTGCCAGCAGACAGGGTCCCGGCAACAATGAGCAGTTCTTC. Amino acids: CASRQGPGNNEQFF.

The chain carries TRBV6-5 and TRBJ2-7; 10 bases match TRBD2. CDR1 is MNHEY and CDR2 is SVGAGI in the germline V gene. The CDR3 runs to 15 residues. V trimming: 6 bases; J trimming: 2 bases; junction bases outside the gene matches: 7. This chain's CDR3 is CASSPTGTSAYEQYF. The CDR3 nucleotides read TGTGCCAGCAGCCCAACCGGGACTAGCGCCTACGAGCAGTACTTC.

The rearrangement links TRBV5-1 to TRBJ1-2; TRBD1 matches 7 bases. This CDR3 has 15 amino acids. From germline, CDR1 is SGHRS and CDR2 YFSETQ. With 4 bases clipped from V and 0 bases from J, the junction kept 6 bases outside the gene matches. DNA for the CDR3: TGCGCCAGCAGCCCCCGACAGGGTTCTAACTATGGCTACACCTTC. Translation gives CASSPRQGSNYGYTF.

In its sample, this clone was seen once. This chain links TRBV6-6 with TRBJ1-1, with TRBD1 matching over 7 bases. This CDR3 contains 12 residues. V shed 2 bases and J 11 bases; nucleotides not matched to a gene: 5. Germline CDR1 reads MNHNY; CDR2 reads SVGAGI (reference sequence). CDR3 DNA: TGTGCCAGCAGTTACCTAGGGGGCGATGCTTTCTTT. Its protein is CASSYLGGDAFF.